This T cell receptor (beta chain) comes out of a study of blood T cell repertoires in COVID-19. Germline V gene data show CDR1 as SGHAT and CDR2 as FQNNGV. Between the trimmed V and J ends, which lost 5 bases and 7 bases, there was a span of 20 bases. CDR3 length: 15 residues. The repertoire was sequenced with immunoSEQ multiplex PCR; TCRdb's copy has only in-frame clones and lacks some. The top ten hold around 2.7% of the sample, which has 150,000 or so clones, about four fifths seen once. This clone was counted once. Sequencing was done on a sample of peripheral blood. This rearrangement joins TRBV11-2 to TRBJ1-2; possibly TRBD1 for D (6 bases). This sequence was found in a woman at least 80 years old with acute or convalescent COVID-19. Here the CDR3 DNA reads TGTGCCAGCAGCGCGGCCGTGGCAGGGGAAGGTGGCTACACCTTC. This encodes CASSAAVAGEGGYTF.